This T cell receptor (beta chain) was found in a study of blood T cells in healthy people across ages. Study results and limitations: Diversity estimates drawn from one million T cells were deemed underestimates. Significant beta diversity loss was already apparent by age approximately 36, declining roughly linearly.

A sample-barcoded 5' primer and a J-beta primer mix were used in a second PCR of roughly 6 to 11 cycles. Each of the samples gave a minimum of 2.5 million paired-end reads that contained CDR3. TCRdb re-derived calls from the 5' RACE reads in MiXCR, one entry per CDR3 protein. The sample carries around 1,700,000 distinct CDR3 sequences, 28% recorded once. Trimming left V 9 bases short and J 0 bases short, with 11 bases between. The CDR3 loop spans 13 amino acids. Germline CDR1 reads MDHEN; CDR2 reads SYDVKM. This clonotype has only a few counts. What it recognizes is unknown. The V call is TRBV28, the J call TRBJ2-5; tentatively, D is TRBD1 (5 bases). The sequence came from a woman in her 30s in good health. Sequenced: blood. CDR3 coding DNA: TGTGCCAGTAGGCCGACAGACCAAGAGACCCAGTACTTC. It specifies CASRPTDQETQYF.